This T cell receptor (beta chain) is from a study of neoadjuvant anti-PD-1 for oral cavity cancer. Generated by immunoSEQ multiplex PCR, the TCRdb table keeps only in-frame clones and is missing some. The sample shows 11,000 to 15,000 clones, 65% to 80% of them seen only once. Time point in this sample: after neoadjuvant nivolumab, at surgical resection. Germline V gene data show CDR1 as SGHAT and CDR2 as FQNNGV. The CDR3 runs to 16 residues. V gave up 1 base and J gave up 3 bases; unmatched junction bases: 3. This TCR derives from a person between 35 and 79 years old with oral cavity squamous cell carcinoma. This sample comprised PBMCs, obtained after nivolumab (anti-PD-1) treatment. The chain joins TRBV11-2 to TRBJ2-2, with 9 bases that match TRBD1. The CDR3 reads CASSLGGTGHTGELFF. The CDR3, as DNA: TGTGCCAGCAGCTTAGGCGGGACAGGGCACACCGGGGAGCTGTTTTTT.